These 20 T cell receptor beta chains share one sample of origin, sequenced in a study of T cell repertoires in cytomegalovirus infection. TCRdb reprocessed the reads with MiXCR, giving one entry per CDR3 protein. The table includes 100,000 or so distinct CDR3 sequences, 23% detected once. Sequencing was performed on CD8+ T cells from PBMCs. These receptors originate from a human donor in good health (CMV status not recorded). Some clones in this sample may be carry-over from other donors' samples.

This chain uses TRBV6-6 with TRBJ1-1; tentative D call: TRBD1 (5 bases). V was cut by 7 bases and J by 1 base, with 10 bases left in between. CDR3 length equals 13 residues. Looked up from germline, CDR1 is MNHNY and CDR2 is SVGAGI (reference sequence). CDR3 region: CASTLGGNTEAFF. In DNA, the CDR3 is TGTGCCAGCACCCTCGGGGGGAACACTGAAGCTTTCTTT.

The CDR3 DNA is TGTGCCAGTAGTCCCAAATTCGAGCGGGGGAACTACGAGCAGTACTTC. Encoded protein: CASSPKFERGNYEQYF. The V gene is TRBV19, the J gene TRBJ2-7, with 8 bases that match TRBD2. J was trimmed by 3 bases and V by 5 bases; bases with no gene match: 12. The CDR3 contains 16 residues. Germline V lookup: CDR1 LNHDA, CDR2 SQIVND (reference sequence).

This clonotype was seen more than once but under ten times. The genes are TRBV20-1 and TRBJ2-1; TRBD2 matches at 7 bases. This CDR3 has 14 residues. CDR1 DFQATT and CDR2 SNEGSKA come from the germline V gene (reference sequence). CDR3 in DNA: TGCAGCGACGTGCGGGAGACGACCTACAATGAGCAGTTCTTC. Amino acid sequence: CSDVRETTYNEQFF.

This clonotype appeared a few times. The CDR3 sequence: CASSLTTAWYTYYEQYF. CDR3 coding DNA: TGTGCCAGCAGCTTAACGACAGCCTGGTACACCTACTACGAGCAGTACTTC. This chain links TRBV11-2 with TRBJ2-7; TRBD1 might be the D (5 bases). V lost 2 bases and J lost 3, with 20 bases in between. Germline CDR1 reads SGHAT; CDR2 reads FQNNGV. This CDR3 has 17 residues.

This clonotype was seen a handful of times. This chain connects TRBV7-2 to TRBJ2-3; no firm D call. Trimming cost V 2 bases and J 4 bases, with 4 bases left between them. This CDR3 spans 12 amino acids. CDR1 SGHTA and CDR2 FQGNSA come from the germline V gene. CDR3: CASSLYADTQYF. The CDR3 coding sequence is TGTGCCAGCAGCTTATATGCAGATACGCAGTATTTT.

This clonotype was seen a handful of times. CDR3 protein: CASPSGSSYNEQFF. Written as DNA, the CDR3 is TGTGCCTCCCCTTCGGGCAGCTCCTACAATGAGCAGTTCTTC. V and J are TRBV7-9 and TRBJ2-1; D gene unclear. CDR1 and CDR2 (germline): SEHNR, FQNEAQ (reference sequence). The CDR3 runs 14 residues. Trimming removed 11 bases at V and 0 bases at J, with 14 bases between.

The J gene is TRBJ1-1, the V gene TRBV9; no clear D. The germline V gene encodes CDR1 SGDLS and CDR2 YYNGEE. The CDR3 has 14 amino acids. V lost 0 bases, J lost 0 bases, and 6 bases lay in between. DNA of the CDR3: TGTGCCAGCAGCGTAGACACCATGAACACTGAAGCTTTCTTT. It translates to CASSVDTMNTEAFF.

This clonotype was found many times. The V and J genes are TRBV7-6 and TRBJ2-7; TRBD2 aligns across 9 bases. The CDR3 runs to 16 residues. CDR1 is SGHVS, CDR2 FNYEAQ, per germline. V was pared by 2 bases and J by 1 base, with 6 bases of the junction left unmatched. The CDR3 reads CASSLRRGGLSYEQYF. As DNA, the CDR3 is TGTGCCAGCAGCTTAAGGCGGGGGGGTTTGTCCTACGAGCAGTACTTC.

In its sample, this clonotype was seen many times. The genes are TRBV7-2 and TRBJ1-2; 7 nucleotides match TRBD1. Germline CDR1 reads SGHTA; CDR2 reads FQGNSA. V gave up 1 base and J gave up 7 bases; unmatched junction bases: 6. The CDR3 loop spans 14 amino acids. CDR3 nucleotides: TGTGCCAGCAGCTTAGTTACAGGGGAAACTGGCTACACCTTC. Amino acid sequence: CASSLVTGETGYTF. The full variable domain, with the rest looked up from reference TRBV7-2 and TRBJ1-2, is GAGVSQSPSNKVTEKGKDVELRCDPISGHTALYWYRQSLGQGLEFLIYFQGNSAPDKSGLPSDRFSAERTGGSVSTLTIQRTQQEDSAVYLCASSLVTGETGYTFGSGTRLTVV.

The chain employs TRBV9 and TRBJ1-4; D unclear. The ends were cut back, 4 bases at V and 5 bases at J, with 18 bases in the middle. The CDR3 has 16 residues. Germline assignment: CDR1 SGDLS and CDR2 YYNGEE. The CDR3 loop is CASSIHLVKWNEKLFF. CDR3 DNA sequence: TGTGCCAGCAGCATTCACTTAGTGAAGTGGAATGAAAAACTGTTTTTT. Filled out from reference TRBV9 and TRBJ1-4, the complete variable domain reads DSGVTQTPKHLITATGQRVTLRCSPRSGDLSVYWYQQSLDQGLQFLIQYYNGEERAKGNILERFSAQQFPDLHSELNLSSLELGDSALYFCASSIHLVKWNEKLFFGSGTQLSVL.

V usage is TRBV7-6 and J usage is TRBJ2-3, with 8 nucleotides matching TRBD2. The CDR3 is 14 amino acids. Trimming removed 4 bases from V and 3 bases from J; junction bases left unmatched: 3. CDR1 and CDR2 from the germline V gene are SGHVS and FNYEAQ. CDR3 sequence: CASSSGLGTDTQYF. CDR3 sequence (DNA): TGTGCCAGCAGCTCGGGACTAGGGACAGATACGCAGTATTTT.

CDR3 DNA sequence: TGTGCCAGCAGCTTGGGTCAGAGCGTCTATGGCTACACCTTC. Translation gives CASSLGQSVYGYTF. The chain is built from TRBV7-2 and TRBJ1-2; D is unresolved. With 3 bases removed from V and 4 bases from J, the gap between germline ends came to 12 bases. Germline V gene lookup returns CDR1 SGHTA and CDR2 FQGNSA. The CDR3 contains 14 residues.

This clonotype was observed many times. V gene TRBV28 combines with J gene TRBJ1-5; TRBD1 is a possible D gene (5 bases). From germline, CDR1 is MDHEN and CDR2 SYDVKM. V dropped 5 bases and J dropped 3 bases, with 17 bases sitting between them. This CDR3 spans 16 amino acids. The CDR3 region is CASSLYRDPDNQPQHF. CDR3 nucleotide sequence: TGTGCCAGCAGTCTCTACCGGGACCCAGACAATCAGCCCCAGCATTTT.

This clonotype came up many times. This chain joins TRBV5-5 and TRBJ2-7, with D unclear. Trimming removed 0 bases from V and 2 bases from J, with 12 bases in between. The CDR3 is 15 residues long. The V gene's germline CDR1 is SGHKS and CDR2 YYEKEE (reference sequence). The CDR3, as DNA: TGTGCCAGCAGCTTGGGCCCGGACCCAGCCTACGAGCAGTACTTC. It specifies CASSLGPDPAYEQYF.

The rearrangement links TRBV9 to TRBJ2-3; 7 bases agree with TRBD1. The ends lost 1 base at V and 0 bases at J; junction bases unmatched: 5. This CDR3 comprises 16 residues. In germline, CDR1 is SGDLS, CDR2 YYNGEE. CDR3 nucleotide sequence: TGTGCCAGCAGCGTACGAGGGGGCGTAAGCACAGATACGCAGTATTTT. This gives the protein CASSVRGGVSTDTQYF. Complete variable domain (other parts from reference TRBV9 and TRBJ2-3): DSGVTQTPKHLITATGQRVTLRCSPRSGDLSVYWYQQSLDQGLQFLIQYYNGEERAKGNILERFSAQQFPDLHSELNLSSLELGDSALYFCASSVRGGVSTDTQYFGPGTRLTVL.

V usage is TRBV7-8 and J usage is TRBJ2-7; D possibly corresponds to TRBD1 (7 bases). V lost 1 base to trimming and J lost 4 bases, with 17 bases between them. The CDR3 loop spans 16 amino acids. Looked up from germline, CDR1 is SGHVS and CDR2 is FQNEAQ. CDR3 DNA: TGTGCCAGCAGCTTAGTTGAGTGGTCAGGGGGGTACGAGCAGTACTTC. Encoded protein: CASSLVEWSGGYEQYF.

This clonotype has ten or more counts. The J gene is TRBJ1-1, the V gene TRBV7-9; D gene uncertain. The CDR3 covers 13 residues. Between the trimmed V and J ends, which lost 7 bases and 7 bases, there was a span of 16 bases. Germline assignment: CDR1 SEHNR and CDR2 FQNEAQ (reference sequence). Written as DNA, the CDR3 is TGTGCCAGCACCCCAATCAGGAGGGATGAAGCTTTCTTT. It specifies CASTPIRRDEAFF.

CDR3 residues: CASNYGLTNTGELFF. The CDR3 bases are TGTGCCAGCAATTATGGACTTACGAACACCGGGGAGCTGTTTTTT. The chain uses TRBV2 and TRBJ2-2; a possible D gene is TRBD2 (5 bases). CDR1 is SNHLY and CDR2 is FYNNEI in the germline V gene. The V gene lost 7 bases and the J gene lost 0 bases, with 12 bases spanning the gap. The CDR3 consists of 15 residues. Complete variable domain (other parts from reference TRBV2 and TRBJ2-2): EPEVTQTPSHQVTQMGQEVILRCVPISNHLYFYWYRQILGQKVEFLVSFYNNEISEKSEIFDDQFSVERPDGSNFTLKIRSTKLEDSAMYFCASNYGLTNTGELFFGEGSRLTVL.

This clonotype occurred once. The chain employs TRBV4-2 and TRBJ2-1; maybe TRBD1 (6 bases). CDR3 length: 17 residues. V was clipped by 9 bases and J by 0 bases, with 21 bases between them. Germline-derived CDR1 and CDR2 are LGHNA and YNFKEQ. The CDR3 reads CASYGGHVISSYNEQFF. DNA of the CDR3: TGTGCCAGTTATGGGGGACATGTAATTAGCTCCTACAATGAGCAGTTCTTC.

This clonotype turned up a few times. This sequence joins TRBV7-9 and TRBJ2-1; no clear D. Trimming stripped 2 bases from V and 5 bases from J, with 7 bases between. From germline, CDR1 is SEHNR and CDR2 FQNEAQ (reference sequence). The CDR3 contains 13 residues. CDR3 in amino acids: CASSLWSDNEQFF. The CDR3 DNA is TGTGCCAGCAGCTTATGGTCAGACAATGAGCAGTTCTTC.